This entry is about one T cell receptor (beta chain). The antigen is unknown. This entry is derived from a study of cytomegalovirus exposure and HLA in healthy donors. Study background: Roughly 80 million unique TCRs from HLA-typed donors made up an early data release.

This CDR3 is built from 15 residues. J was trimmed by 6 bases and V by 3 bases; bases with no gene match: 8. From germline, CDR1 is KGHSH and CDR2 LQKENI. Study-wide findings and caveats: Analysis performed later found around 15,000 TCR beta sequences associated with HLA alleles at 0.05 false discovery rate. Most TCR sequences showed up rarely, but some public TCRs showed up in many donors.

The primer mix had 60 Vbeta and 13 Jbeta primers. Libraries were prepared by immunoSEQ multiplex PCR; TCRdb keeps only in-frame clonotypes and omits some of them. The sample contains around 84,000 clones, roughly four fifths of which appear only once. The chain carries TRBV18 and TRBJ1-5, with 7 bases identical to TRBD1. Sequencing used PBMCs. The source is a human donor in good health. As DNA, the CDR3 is TGTGCCAGCTCACCCGGACAGGATAGGAGTCAGCCCCAGCATTTT. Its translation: CASSPGQDRSQPQHF.